One and the same sample provided the 20 T cell receptor beta chains below, sequenced in a study of regulatory T cells in long-lasting Graves disease. Time point reported: newly diagnosed GD, antithyroid drugs for less than 3 months. The authors made the TCR library using RNA they extracted from PBMCs. The TCR beta library used iRepertoire HTBI primers with Arm-PCR amplification of CDR3. TCRdb analysed the multiplex PCR reads with MiXCR anew, one entry per CDR3 protein. This sample has 200,000 to 250,000 distinct CDR3 sequences, with around 19% found just once. The sequenced sample was peripheral blood mononuclear cells (PBMCs), obtained at new diagnosis, from a patient treated with antithyroid drugs. The receptors here all came from a female donor with Graves disease.

This clonotype was seen repeatedly, ten times or more. The chain is built from TRBV11-1 and TRBJ2-1; D is perhaps TRBD2 (6 bases). Germline V lookup: CDR1 SGHAT, CDR2 FQDESV (reference sequence). The CDR3 length is 13 residues. Deletions cut 3 bases from V and 9 bases from J, with 12 bases between. The CDR3 DNA is TGTGCCAGCAGCTTCCGGGACTCGGGTGAGCAGTTCTTC. Translating gives CASSFRDSGEQFF.

Many counts were recorded for this clonotype. The V and J genes are TRBV12-3 or TRBV12-4 and TRBJ1-6; 10 bases are shared with TRBD1. CDR3 length: 16 residues. With 5 bases clipped from V and 4 bases from J, the junction kept 5 bases outside the gene matches. CDR3 loop: CASSTTGGLYNSPLHF. The CDR3 coding sequence is TGTGCCAGCAGTACGACAGGGGGCTTGTATAATTCACCCCTCCACTTT.

Note on this clonotype: A far larger clone is only one base removed, so a read error is likely. V gene TRBV10-3 combines with J gene TRBJ1-2; 9 positions match TRBD1. The V gene's germline CDR1 is ENHRY and CDR2 SYGVKD. The CDR3 loop spans 15 amino acids. J lost 7 bases, V lost 4 bases, and 10 bases had no gene match. The CDR3 nucleotides read TGTGCCATCAGTGCGACGGGACAGGGTCTTGGTGGCTACACCTTC. The encoded protein is CAISATGQGLGGYTF.

This clonotype was counted ten times or more. This chain connects TRBV9 to TRBJ2-2; possibly TRBD2 for D (6 bases). Trimming stripped 6 bases from V and 6 bases from J, with 15 bases between. Germline V gene sequence: CDR1 SGDLS, CDR2 YYNGEE. The CDR3 sequence is 14 residues long. In DNA, the CDR3 is TGTGCCAGCAAGGAGGGTATGTCGGCCGGGGAGCTGTTTTTT. Residues: CASKEGMSAGELFF.

This clonotype showed up many times. The chain has TRBV12-3 or TRBV12-4 and TRBJ1-4; tentatively, D is TRBD1 (6 bases). With 6 bases removed from V and 10 bases from J, the gap between germline ends came to 18 bases. The CDR3 totals 14 residues. DNA for the CDR3: TGTGCCAGCAGGCCAGCCGGGGGGCGCGGAAAACTGTTTTTT. Translating it yields CASRPAGGRGKLFF.

As for this clonotype: A far bigger clonotype differs at one base, so this is likely a read error. V and J are TRBV11-3 and TRBJ2-1, with TRBD2 identical over 7 bases. CDR3 length equals 16 residues. Germline CDR1 and CDR2: SGHNT and YENEEA. The CDR3 is CAGSLIRRAPGGEQFF. The DNA of the CDR3 is TGTGCCGGCAGCCTCATCCGCCGGGCGCCGGGAGGTGAGCAGTTCTTC.

Ten or more counts support this clonotype. The rearrangement uses TRBV4-1 and TRBJ2-7; D is possibly TRBD2 (6 bases). Germline assignment: CDR1 MGHRA and CDR2 YSYEKL. CDR3 length: 14 amino acids. Deletions cut 2 bases from V and 6 bases from J, with 14 bases between. The CDR3 spells CASSQTQAEGEQYF. CDR3 DNA: TGCGCCAGCAGCCAAACGCAAGCGGAGGGCGAGCAGTACTTC.

There are a few counts of this clonotype. V is TRBV5-4 and J is TRBJ2-5, with D perhaps TRBD2 (6 bases). The CDR3 is 15 residues long. CDR1 SGHNT and CDR2 YYREEE come from the germline V gene (reference sequence). The V gene lost 0 bases and the J gene lost 2 bases, with 11 bases spanning the gap. DNA for the CDR3: TGTGCCAGCAGCTTGGGACTAGAGGGGCAAGAGACCCAGTACTTC. Its translation: CASSLGLEGQETQYF.

The table lists this clonotype with many counts. At one end, the junction sequence differs from germline, possibly due to a read error. The rearrangement joins TRBV5-1 to TRBJ1-1; TRBD1 agrees at 8 bases. Looked up from germline, CDR1 is SGHRS and CDR2 is YFSETQ. This CDR3 spans 14 amino acids. This CDR3 is CASSFSGGNTEAFF. CDR3 in DNA: TGTGCCAGCAGCTTTTCAGGGGGCAACACTGAAGCTTTCTTT.

This clonotype was seen more than once but under ten times. The V gene is TRBV7-9, the J gene TRBJ1-1; TRBD1 is a possible D gene (6 bases). This CDR3 comprises 14 residues. Looked up from germline, CDR1 is SEHNR and CDR2 is FQNEAQ (reference sequence). Trimming took off 4 bases at V and 1 base at J, with 10 bases between the two ends. The CDR3 spells CASSSGVTNTEAFF. In DNA form, the CDR3 reads TGTGCCAGCAGCTCAGGGGTCACGAACACTGAAGCTTTCTTT.

There are many counts of this clonotype. This sequence joins TRBV12-5 and TRBJ2-2; TRBD2 matches 8 bases. Germline assignment: CDR1 LGHNT and CDR2 FRNRAP. V shed 8 bases, J shed 4 bases, and the junction held 6 bases outside the gene matches. There are 14 residues in the CDR3. CDR3 bases: TGTGCTAGTAGGAGCGGGAGTTTCACCGGGGAGCTGTTTTTT. Amino acid sequence: CASRSGSFTGELFF.

The V and J genes are TRBV24-1 and TRBJ2-2; D ambiguous. Germline CDR1 and CDR2: KGHDR and SFDVKD. Trimming stripped 4 bases from V and 5 bases from J, with 7 bases between. The CDR3 covers 13 residues. The CDR3 DNA reads as TGTGCCACCAGTGAATGGCAGACCGGGGAGCTGTTTTTT. Translation: CATSEWQTGELFF.

This clonotype was detected only a few times. This chain links TRBV14 with TRBJ2-1; either TRBD1 or TRBD2 may fit D (5 bases each). Germline CDR1 and CDR2: SGHDN and FVKESK. The CDR3 runs 15 residues. Trimming took off 0 bases at V and 7 bases at J, with 13 bases between the two ends. In nucleotides, the CDR3 is TGTGCCAGCAGCCAAGATATGGGGGTTAGGAATGAGCAGTTCTTC. Translating gives CASSQDMGVRNEQFF.

This clonotype was observed many times. V and J are TRBV2 and TRBJ1-1; perhaps TRBD1 as D (5 bases). This CDR3 contains 13 residues. The ends were cut back, 3 bases at V and 6 bases at J, with 11 bases in the middle. CDR1 and CDR2 (germline): SNHLY, FYNNEI. CDR3 nucleotide sequence: TGTGCCAGCAGTGATCCCCGGGACGCTGAAGCTTTCTTT. It yields the protein CASSDPRDAEAFF.

V gene TRBV27 combines with J gene TRBJ2-1; D is perhaps TRBD1 (6 bases). Trimming stripped 1 base from V and 1 base from J, with 8 bases between. Germline-derived CDR1 and CDR2 are MNHEY and SMNVEV (reference sequence). There are 15 residues in the CDR3. CDR3 in DNA: TGTGCCAGCAGTTTATACCAGGGGTCCTACAATGAGCAGTTCTTC. It encodes CASSLYQGSYNEQFF.

The J gene is TRBJ2-1, the V gene TRBV30; D is unclear. The CDR3 is made up of 11 amino acids. V was trimmed by 0 bases and J by 8 bases, leaving 5 bases between them. Germline V gene data show CDR1 as GTSNPN and CDR2 as SVGIG (reference sequence). The CDR3 sequence is CAWSVGYEQFF. The CDR3 DNA is TGTGCCTGGAGTGTGGGTTATGAGCAGTTCTTC.

This clonotype was picked up many times. The chain has TRBV7-2 and TRBJ2-1, with TRBD2 matching 9 bases. The trim removed 1 base at V and 7 bases at J, leaving 8 bases unmatched. This CDR3 is built from 16 residues. The germline gives CDR1 SGHTA, CDR2 FQGNSA. Here the CDR3 reads CASSLGGGRAGNEQFF. The CDR3 region has the DNA TGTGCCAGCAGCTTAGGAGGCGGGAGGGCCGGGAATGAGCAGTTCTTC.

This clonotype was seen more than once but under ten times. V usage is TRBV10-2 and J usage is TRBJ1-5; TRBD1 is a possible D gene (6 bases). CDR3 size: 13 residues. Trimming left V 3 bases short and J 7 bases short, with 10 bases between. Germline V lookup: CDR1 WSHSY, CDR2 SAAADI. The DNA for the CDR3 is TGCGCCAGCAGTGAACAGGGCCGCCAGCCCCAGCATTTT. This codes for CASSEQGRQPQHF.

This clonotype has at least ten counts. The rearrangement joins TRBV10-3 to TRBJ2-5, with no clear D. Trimming shortened V by 0 bases and J by 5 bases, and 4 bases separated the two germline ends. Germline CDR1 ENHRY, CDR2 SYGVKD. The CDR3 consists of 12 residues. Here the CDR3 DNA reads TGTGCCATCAGTGAGTCGAGGGAGACCCAGTACTTC. This encodes CAISESRETQYF.

In this sample, this clonotype turned up many times. CDR3 DNA sequence: TGTGCCACGACACAGGGGTTAGGCAATCAGCCCCAGCATTTT. Amino acid sequence: CATTQGLGNQPQHF. The V gene is TRBV10-3, the J gene TRBJ1-5; 7 bases match TRBD1. The CDR3 length is 14 residues. Germline assignment: CDR1 ENHRY and CDR2 SYGVKD. V was clipped by 10 bases and J by 2 bases; unmatched bases: 8.